One T cell receptor beta chain is described in this entry. Its antigen remains unidentified. The sample is drawn from a study of tumor-infiltrating lymphocytes in localized non-small cell lung cancer. Findings and limits, study-wide: Compared with uninvolved lung, tumors showed higher T cell infiltration by TCRbeta sequencing. Different pieces of the same tissue were used for each assay.

Assay: immunoSEQ multiplex PCR; the TCRdb copy retains only in-frame clones and omits some. The table has over 14,000 clones, 80% to 90% seen once. CDR1 is SGHNT and CDR2 is YYREEE in the germline V gene (reference sequence). V was shortened by 0 bases and J by 2 bases, with 12 bases between the two germline ends. CDR3 size: 16 residues. Sequencing was carried out using lung tumor tissue. The receptor was isolated from a human donor with non-small cell lung cancer. The genes are TRBV5-4 and TRBJ1-5, with unresolved D. The CDR3, as DNA: TGTGCCAGCAGCTTGGGAGGGTTAGACCGCAATCAGCCCCAGCATTTT. Protein: CASSLGGLDRNQPQHF.